The clone carrying this T cell receptor beta chain occurred many times. The antigen remains unidentified. These data are taken from a study of spatial heterogeneity in lung cancer. As for the study in general: There were consistently more beta-chain sequences detected than alpha-chain sequences. Study-level findings and limits: Blood contained ubiquitous expanded tumor TCRs more at resection than at follow-up.

The CDR3 spans 16 residues. Trimming left V 3 bases short and J 6 bases short, with 19 bases between. CDR1 is SGHTA and CDR2 is FQGNSA in the germline V gene. A distinct unique molecular identifier was carried by each TCR cDNA molecule. From the 5' RACE reads, TCRdb called clonotypes with MiXCR, one entry per CDR3 protein. This table holds over 25,000 distinct CDR3 sequences, approximately 8.1% found once. Noted time point: sample taken at primary tumor resection. Unsorted tumor, nontumor lung tissue or cryopreserved PBMC supplied the whole RNA. The donors comprised around 72 untreated early-stage non-small cell lung cancer patients.

This clonotype originated in a female donor with early-stage non-small cell lung cancer. The V and J genes are TRBV7-2 and TRBJ2-3; D unclear. The sample in question was PBMCs, obtained at surgery. Written as DNA, the CDR3 is TGTGCCAGCAGCTTTCAAGACCGTACCATGGGGGATACGCAGTATTTT. The encoded protein is CASSFQDRTMGDTQYF.